This passage covers 19 T cell receptor beta chains from one sample sequenced in a study of OX40 agonist ivuxolimab in advanced cancers. TCRdb's table, derived via immunoSEQ multiplex PCR, lists solely in-frame clones and lacks some. The sample yields approximately 70,000 clones, just over 85% seen once. Here the sequenced sample was CD4+ or CD8+ T cells sorted from blood, taken in a trial of the OX40 agonist ivuxolimab. These receptors were obtained from an adult with an advanced solid tumor such as melanoma, head and neck, liver or kidney cancer.

The chain joins TRBV30 to TRBJ1-1; D not resolved. V was cut by 1 base and J by 7 bases, with 13 bases left in between. CDR3 length equals 13 residues. Looked up from germline, CDR1 is GTSNPN and CDR2 is SVGIG (reference sequence). The CDR3 sequence: CAWSGNRLGEAFF. DNA of the CDR3: TGTGCCTGGAGTGGAAACCGGCTAGGTGAAGCTTTCTTT. Filled out from reference TRBV30 and TRBJ1-1, the complete variable domain reads SQTIHQWPATLVQPVGSPLSLECTVEGTSNPNLYWYRQAAGRGLQLLFYSVGIGQISSEVPQNLSASRPQDRQFILSSKKLLLSDSGFYLCAWSGNRLGEAFFGQGTRLTVV.

The V gene is TRBV7-2, the J gene TRBJ2-3; D gene unclear. CDR1 and CDR2 (germline): SGHTA, FQGNSA. There are 13 residues in the CDR3. V dropped 0 bases and J dropped 8 bases, with 9 bases sitting between them. The CDR3 loop reads CASSLALPSTQYF. CDR3 nucleotide sequence: TGTGCCAGCAGCTTAGCGTTACCAAGTACGCAGTATTTT.

The chain combines TRBV27 with TRBJ2-4, with D perhaps matching TRBD2 (6 bases). Deletions cut 8 bases from V and 5 bases from J, with 16 bases between. The CDR3 contains 14 residues. Germline values: CDR1 MNHEY, CDR2 SMNVEV (reference sequence). CDR3 DNA: TGTGCCAGCTCTTCCCTGCGGGAACAAAACATTCAGTACTTC. Its protein is CASSSLREQNIQYF.

The chain links TRBV28 to TRBJ2-1, with D possibly being TRBD2 (5 bases). The CDR3 is 14 amino acids. Germline V gene data show CDR1 as MDHEN and CDR2 as SYDVKM. Trimming pared 6 bases from V and 0 bases from J, leaving 9 bases between. The CDR3 coding sequence is TGTGCCAGCAGCAACGCGGGCTCCTACAATGAGCAGTTCTTC. It translates to CASSNAGSYNEQFF.

The chain carries TRBV19 and TRBJ2-6, with a tentative D call TRBD1 (6 bases). The CDR3 is 14 residues long. In germline, CDR1 is LNHDA, CDR2 SQIVND (reference sequence). V lost 4 bases, J lost 2 bases, and 6 bases lay in between. CDR3: CASSTGAGANVLTF. The DNA of the CDR3 is TGTGCCAGTAGTACAGGGGCTGGGGCCAACGTCCTGACTTTC.

The chain employs TRBV7-2 and TRBJ2-5; D is tentatively TRBD1 or TRBD2 (6 bases each). V was pared by 2 bases and J by 5 bases, with 12 bases between. Germline V gene data show CDR1 as SGHTA and CDR2 as FQGNSA. There are 14 residues in the CDR3. The CDR3 sequence: CASSLRGDWETQYF. DNA for the CDR3: TGTGCCAGCAGCTTAAGGGGGGACTGGGAGACCCAGTACTTC.

The CDR3 sequence: CASSQDRQGEETQYF. The DNA of the CDR3 is TGTGCCAGCAGCCAGGACCGACAGGGCGAGGAGACCCAGTACTTC. The J gene is TRBJ2-5, the V gene TRBV14; 7 bases agree with TRBD1. V lost 3 bases, J lost 5 bases, and 9 bases stayed unmatched. Per germline, CDR1 SGHDN and CDR2 FVKESK. CDR3 length equals 15 residues.

V is TRBV5-1 and J is TRBJ2-1; TRBD2 matches at 10 bases. In germline, CDR1 is SGHRS, CDR2 YFSETQ. The J segment lost 5 bases and the V segment lost 5 bases, leaving 7 bases of the junction unmatched. The CDR3 extends over 15 amino acids. The DNA for the CDR3 is TGCGCCAGCAGTATCTTACTAGCGGGGAACAATGAGCAGTTCTTC. Translated, it gives CASSILLAGNNEQFF.

V is TRBV4-2 and J is TRBJ1-1, with D possibly TRBD1 on 5 matching bases. The V and J ends lost 0 bases and 5 bases respectively, with 10 bases between them. The CDR3 extends over 14 amino acids. Germline assignment: CDR1 LGHNA and CDR2 YNFKEQ. CDR3 DNA sequence: TGTGCCAGCAGCCAAGAGTCTGAGGGGACTGAAGCTTTCTTT. Encoded protein: CASSQESEGTEAFF.

The chain uses TRBV27 and TRBJ2-5; unclear D gene. Germline CDR1 reads MNHEY; CDR2 reads SMNVEV (reference sequence). This CDR3 has 13 residues. The ends were cut back, 2 bases at V and 5 bases at J, with 9 bases in the middle. The CDR3 region is CASSLRVGETQYF. DNA of the CDR3: TGTGCCAGCAGTTTAAGGGTGGGGGAGACCCAGTACTTC.

This sequence joins TRBV30 and TRBJ1-1; TRBD1 matches at 7 bases. This CDR3 has 13 residues. Germline V lookup: CDR1 GTSNPN, CDR2 SVGIG (reference sequence). Trimming took 3 bases from V and 3 from J; bases not matched to a gene: 4. The CDR3 coding sequence is TGTGCCTGGAGAACCAGGGGGGACACTGAAGCTTTCTTT. The encoded protein is CAWRTRGDTEAFF.

The rearrangement uses TRBV7-2 and TRBJ2-3; weak D call: TRBD2 (6 bases). This CDR3 has 15 residues. With 5 bases removed from V and 2 bases from J, the gap between germline ends came to 14 bases. Germline CDR1 and CDR2: SGHTA and FQGNSA. The CDR3 sequence is CASSLSGVFTDTQYF. In DNA form, the CDR3 reads TGTGCCAGCAGCCTTTCGGGGGTATTCACAGATACGCAGTATTTT.

This clone was seen a few times. CDR3 in DNA: TGTGCCAGCAGTCAAGGGGTCTACGAGCAGTACTTC. Its translation is CASSQGVYEQYF. V is TRBV28 and J is TRBJ2-7; D is perhaps TRBD1 (5 bases). Trimming left V 5 bases short and J 3 bases short, with 8 bases between. CDR3 length: 12 amino acids. The germline V gene has CDR1 MDHEN and CDR2 SYDVKM.

This clone was observed a single time. The chain couples TRBV5-6 to TRBJ1-3; D ambiguous. CDR3 length: 15 amino acids. The ends were cut back, 1 base at V and 0 bases at J, with 8 bases in the middle. Germline CDR1 SGHDT, CDR2 YYEEEE. The CDR3 DNA follows: TGTGCCAGCAGCTTGTACAGAAACTCTGGAAACACCATATATTTT. As protein: CASSLYRNSGNTIYF.

The J gene is TRBJ2-3, the V gene TRBV6-5; D gene uncertain. Germline CDR1 MNHEY, CDR2 SVGAGI. The germline V and J ends were trimmed by 2 bases and 7 bases, with 7 bases remaining between them. The CDR3 is made up of 12 amino acids. CDR3 protein: CASSYRGYTQYF. In DNA, the CDR3 is TGTGCCAGCAGTTACCGAGGATATACGCAGTATTTT.

The chain uses TRBV5-8 and TRBJ1-5; TRBD1 is a possible D gene (5 bases). Germline CDR1 is SGHTS and CDR2 is YDEGEE. Trimming removed 0 bases at V and 6 bases at J, with 19 bases between. CDR3 size: 17 residues. The CDR3 reads CASSLAMMSGGGQPQHF. CDR3 nucleotide sequence: TGTGCCAGCAGCTTGGCCATGATGTCGGGGGGGGGTCAGCCCCAGCATTTT.

This chain links TRBV7-2 with TRBJ2-3, with unresolved D. Trimming removed 0 bases from V and 6 bases from J, with 7 bases in between. The CDR3 runs 13 residues. The germline CDR1 and CDR2 sequences are SGHTA and FQGNSA. The chain's CDR3 is CASSLARLDTQYF. The DNA of the CDR3 is TGTGCCAGCAGCTTAGCGCGGTTGGATACGCAGTATTTT.

J is TRBJ2-1 and V is TRBV10-1; weak D call: TRBD2 (5 bases). Trimming left V 3 bases short and J 9 bases short, with 12 bases between. Germline-derived CDR1 and CDR2 are WNHNN and SYGVQD (reference sequence). This CDR3 has 13 residues. The CDR3 coding sequence is TGCGCCAGCAGTGATATAGCGCTGACTGAGCAGTTCTTC. Its protein is CASSDIALTEQFF.

V and J are TRBV4-3 and TRBJ2-7; 9 nucleotides line up with TRBD1. The CDR3 consists of 15 residues. V gave up 4 bases and J gave up 1 base; unmatched junction bases: 5. The germline CDR1 and CDR2 sequences are LGHNA and YSLEER. The CDR3 DNA reads TGCGCCAGCAGCCTTCGGACAGGGGAATCCTACGAGCAGTACTTC. Protein product: CASSLRTGESYEQYF.